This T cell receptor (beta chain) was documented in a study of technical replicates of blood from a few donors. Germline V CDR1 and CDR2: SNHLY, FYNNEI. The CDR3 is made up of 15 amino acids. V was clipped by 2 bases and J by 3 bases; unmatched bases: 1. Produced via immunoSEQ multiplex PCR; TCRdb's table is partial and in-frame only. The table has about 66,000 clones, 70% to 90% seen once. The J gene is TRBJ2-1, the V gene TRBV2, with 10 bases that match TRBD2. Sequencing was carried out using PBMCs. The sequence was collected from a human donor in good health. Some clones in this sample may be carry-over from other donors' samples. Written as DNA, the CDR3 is TGTGCCAGCAGTGAAACTAGCGGGATCTACAATGAGCAGTTCTTC. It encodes CASSETSGIYNEQFF. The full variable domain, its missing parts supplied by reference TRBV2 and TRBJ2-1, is EPEVTQTPSHQVTQMGQEVILRCVPISNHLYFYWYRQILGQKVEFLVSFYNNEISEKSEIFDDQFSVERPDGSNFTLKIRSTKLEDSAMYFCASSETSGIYNEQFFGPGTRLTVL.